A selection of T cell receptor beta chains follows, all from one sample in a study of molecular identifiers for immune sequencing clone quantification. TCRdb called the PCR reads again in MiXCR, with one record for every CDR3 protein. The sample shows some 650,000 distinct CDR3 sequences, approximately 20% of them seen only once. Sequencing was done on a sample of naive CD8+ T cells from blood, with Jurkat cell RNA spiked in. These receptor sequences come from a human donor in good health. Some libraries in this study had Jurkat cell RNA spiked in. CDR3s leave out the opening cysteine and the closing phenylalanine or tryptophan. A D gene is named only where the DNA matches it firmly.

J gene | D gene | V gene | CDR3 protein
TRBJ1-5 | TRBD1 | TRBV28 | ASSLHRGSNQPQH
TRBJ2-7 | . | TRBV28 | ATQPSDQYEQY
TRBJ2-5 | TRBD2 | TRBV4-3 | ASSQGLDPQETQY
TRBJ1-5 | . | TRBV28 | ASSLVGYYDQPQH
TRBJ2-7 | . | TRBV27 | ASSFYRGYEQY
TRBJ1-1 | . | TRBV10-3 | AISGTPLSTEAF
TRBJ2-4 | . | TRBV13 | ASSLWEVKNILY
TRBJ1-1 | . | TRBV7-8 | ASSQYVGDTEAF
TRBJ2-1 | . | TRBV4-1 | ASNQEGGFAYNEQF
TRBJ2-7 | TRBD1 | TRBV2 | ASGGVRDRSSYEQY
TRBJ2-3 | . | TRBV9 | ASSLRLGTDTQY
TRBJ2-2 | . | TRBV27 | ASSLFRNTGELF
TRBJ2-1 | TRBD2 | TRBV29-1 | SVEGWTSDIEQF